The next 4 T cell receptor beta chains were all read from a single sample in a study of early T cells in non-severe SARS-CoV-2 infection. A single record per CDR3 protein comes from TCRdb applying MiXCR to the 5' RACE reads. Among approximately 88,000 distinct CDR3 sequences, roughly 15% were seen once, and the ten largest hold approximately 1.3%. Material: whole blood. The receptors shown here come from an adult who was a healthcare worker with PCR-confirmed SARS-CoV-2 infection or an uninfected control (not recorded which).

The V call is TRBV30, the J call TRBJ1-1; D might be TRBD1 (5 bases). The germline V gene has CDR1 GTSNPN and CDR2 SVGIG (reference sequence). CDR3 length equals 11 residues. V lost 4 bases and J lost 5, with 8 bases in between. This chain's CDR3 is CAWTDSTEAFF. The CDR3, as DNA: TGTGCCTGGACCGACAGTACTGAAGCTTTCTTT.

A note on this clonotype: Just one base apart from a much larger clone, this may be a read error. The rearrangement joins TRBV5-6 to TRBJ2-5; 11 bases match TRBD2. The germline V gene encodes CDR1 SGHDT and CDR2 YYEEEE. The CDR3 runs to 16 residues. The CDR3 sequence: CANSFSVAGGQETQYF. For the CDR3, the DNA is TGTGCCAACAGCTTTTCAGTAGCGGGGGGGCAGGAGACCCAGTACTTC.

The chain combines TRBV5-1 with TRBJ1-1; D is unresolved. The CDR3 is 14 amino acids. V was shortened by 2 bases and J by 2 bases, with 10 bases between the two germline ends. Germline CDR1 reads SGHRS; CDR2 reads YFSETQ. The CDR3 loop is CASSFGILNTEAFF. CDR3 nucleotide sequence: TGCGCCAGCAGCTTCGGGATCCTAAACACTGAAGCTTTCTTT.

This clonotype was seen ten or more times. This chain joins TRBV7-9 and TRBJ1-1; the D gene is possibly TRBD1 (6 bases). Deletions cut 3 bases from V and 4 bases from J, with 12 bases between. CDR3 size: 14 residues. The germline V gene has CDR1 SEHNR and CDR2 FQNEAQ (reference sequence). The CDR3 sequence is CASSLEGVPTEAFF. The CDR3 nucleotides are TGTGCCAGCAGCTTGGAGGGGGTACCCACTGAAGCTTTCTTT.